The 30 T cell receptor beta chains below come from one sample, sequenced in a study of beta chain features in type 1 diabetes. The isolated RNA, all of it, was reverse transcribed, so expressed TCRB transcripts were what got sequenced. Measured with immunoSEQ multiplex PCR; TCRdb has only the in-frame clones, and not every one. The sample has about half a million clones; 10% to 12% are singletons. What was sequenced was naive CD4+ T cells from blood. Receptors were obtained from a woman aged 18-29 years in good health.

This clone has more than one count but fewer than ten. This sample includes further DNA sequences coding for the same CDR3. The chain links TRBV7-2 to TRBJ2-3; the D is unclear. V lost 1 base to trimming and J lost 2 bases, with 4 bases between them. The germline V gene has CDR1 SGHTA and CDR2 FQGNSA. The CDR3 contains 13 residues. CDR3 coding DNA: TGTGCCAGCAGCTTAGGGGTCACAGATACGCAGTATTTT. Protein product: CASSLGVTDTQYF.

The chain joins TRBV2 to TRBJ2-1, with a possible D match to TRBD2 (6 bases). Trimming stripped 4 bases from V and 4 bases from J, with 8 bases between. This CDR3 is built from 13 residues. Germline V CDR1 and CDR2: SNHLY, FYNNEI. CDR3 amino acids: CASSGTTYNEQFF. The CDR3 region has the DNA TGTGCCAGCAGTGGGACTACATACAATGAGCAGTTCTTC. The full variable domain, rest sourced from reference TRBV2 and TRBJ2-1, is EPEVTQTPSHQVTQMGQEVILRCVPISNHLYFYWYRQILGQKVEFLVSFYNNEISEKSEIFDDQFSVERPDGSNFTLKIRSTKLEDSAMYFCASSGTTYNEQFFGPGTRLTVL.

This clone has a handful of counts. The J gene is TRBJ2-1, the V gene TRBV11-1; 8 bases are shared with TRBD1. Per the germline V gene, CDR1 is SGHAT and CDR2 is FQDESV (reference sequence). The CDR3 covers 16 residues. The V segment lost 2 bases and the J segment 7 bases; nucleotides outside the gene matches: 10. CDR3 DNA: TGTGCCAGCAGCTTATACAGGGGGGCTACGAGGAATGAGCAGTTCTTC. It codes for CASSLYRGATRNEQFF.

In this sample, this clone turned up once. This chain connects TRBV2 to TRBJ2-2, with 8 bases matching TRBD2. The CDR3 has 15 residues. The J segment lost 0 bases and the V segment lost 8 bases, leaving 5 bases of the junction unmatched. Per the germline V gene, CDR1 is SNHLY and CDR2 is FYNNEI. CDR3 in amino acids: CASPRTSSNTGELFF. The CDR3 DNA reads TGTGCCAGCCCGAGGACTAGCTCGAACACCGGGGAGCTGTTTTTT.

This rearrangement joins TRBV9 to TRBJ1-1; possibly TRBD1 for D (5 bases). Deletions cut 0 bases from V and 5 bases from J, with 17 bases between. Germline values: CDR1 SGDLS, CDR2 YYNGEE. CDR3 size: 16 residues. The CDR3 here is CASSVDQGGMGTEAFF. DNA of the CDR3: TGTGCCAGCAGCGTAGATCAGGGAGGGATGGGTACTGAAGCTTTCTTT.

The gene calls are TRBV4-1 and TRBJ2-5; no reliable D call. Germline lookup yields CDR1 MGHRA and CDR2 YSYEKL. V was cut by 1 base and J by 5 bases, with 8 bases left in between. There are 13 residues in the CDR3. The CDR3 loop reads CASSQVPVETQYF. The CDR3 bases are TGCGCCAGCAGCCAAGTCCCTGTGGAGACCCAGTACTTC.

CDR3 coding DNA: TGTGCCAGCAGCTCTACCCGGACTCTCTCATACGAGCAGTACTTC. This encodes CASSSTRTLSYEQYF. The genes are TRBV7-2 and TRBJ2-7; TRBD2 might be the D (5 bases). V was cut by 4 bases and J by 4 bases, with 17 bases left in between. The CDR3 runs 15 residues. The V gene's germline CDR1 is SGHTA and CDR2 FQGNSA.

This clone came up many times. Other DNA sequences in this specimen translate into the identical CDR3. CDR3 residues: CSVAGTDTQYF. CDR3 nucleotide sequence: TGCAGCGTTGCGGGGACAGATACGCAGTATTTT. The rearrangement links TRBV29-1 to TRBJ2-3; D is perhaps TRBD2 (5 bases). Germline assignment: CDR1 SQVTM and CDR2 ANQGSEA. V shed 4 bases and J shed 3 bases, with 5 bases lying between them. This CDR3 has 11 residues.

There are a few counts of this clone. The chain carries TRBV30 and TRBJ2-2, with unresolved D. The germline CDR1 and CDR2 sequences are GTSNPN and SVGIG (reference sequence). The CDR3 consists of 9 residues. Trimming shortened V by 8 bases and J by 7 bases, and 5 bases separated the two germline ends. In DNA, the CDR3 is TGTGCCCCGGACGGGGAGCTGTTTTTT. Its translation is CAPDGELFF.

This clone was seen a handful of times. This chain's CDR3 is CASSAGRQVLRNEQYF. CDR3 nucleotide sequence: TGTGCCAGCAGCGCAGGACGACAGGTTCTCCGTAACGAGCAGTACTTC. V is TRBV7-2 and J is TRBJ2-7, with D possibly matching TRBD1 (6 bases). This CDR3 contains 16 residues. Germline V gives CDR1 SGHTA, CDR2 FQGNSA. The ends were cut back, 5 bases at V and 5 bases at J, with 22 bases in the middle.

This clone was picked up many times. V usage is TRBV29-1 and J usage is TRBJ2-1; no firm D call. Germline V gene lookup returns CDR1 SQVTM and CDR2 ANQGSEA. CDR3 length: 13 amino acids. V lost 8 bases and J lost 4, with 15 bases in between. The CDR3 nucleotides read TGCAGCCCCCGAGGCCCGCCTTACAATGAGCAGTTCTTC. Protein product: CSPRGPPYNEQFF.

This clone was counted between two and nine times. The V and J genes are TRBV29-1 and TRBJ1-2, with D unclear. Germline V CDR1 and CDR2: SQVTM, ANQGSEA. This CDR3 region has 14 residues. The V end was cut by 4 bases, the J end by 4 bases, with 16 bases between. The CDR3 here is CSVARDWAPYGYTF. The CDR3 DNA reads TGCAGCGTTGCCCGAGATTGGGCCCCCTATGGCTACACCTTC.

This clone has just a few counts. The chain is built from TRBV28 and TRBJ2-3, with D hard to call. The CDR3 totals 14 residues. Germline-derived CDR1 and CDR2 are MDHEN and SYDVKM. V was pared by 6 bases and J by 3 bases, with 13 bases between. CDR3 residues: CASSEVISTDTQYF. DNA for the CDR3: TGTGCCAGCAGCGAGGTTATTTCGACAGATACGCAGTATTTT. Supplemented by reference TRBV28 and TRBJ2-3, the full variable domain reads DVKVTQSSRYLVKRTGEKVFLECVQDMDHENMFWYRQDPGLGLRLIYFSYDVKMKEKGDIPEGYSVSREKKERFSLILESASTNQTSMYLCASSEVISTDTQYFGPGTRLTVL.

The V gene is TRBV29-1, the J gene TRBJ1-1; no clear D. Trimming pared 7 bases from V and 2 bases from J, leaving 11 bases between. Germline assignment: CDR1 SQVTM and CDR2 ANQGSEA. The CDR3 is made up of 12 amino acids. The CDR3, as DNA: TGCAGCGGTCGGGGAGCAAACACTGAAGCTTTCTTT. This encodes CSGRGANTEAFF.

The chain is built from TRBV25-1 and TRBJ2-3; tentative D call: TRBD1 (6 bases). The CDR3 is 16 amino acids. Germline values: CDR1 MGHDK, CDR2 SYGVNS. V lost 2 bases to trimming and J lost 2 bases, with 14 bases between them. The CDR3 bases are TGTGCCAGCAGTGAAGGGTACAGGGATGTCACAGATACGCAGTATTTT. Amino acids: CASSEGYRDVTDTQYF.

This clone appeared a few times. This chain's CDR3 is CASMTGGIHSPLHF. The CDR3 nucleotides are TGTGCCAGCATGACAGGGGGGATACATTCACCCCTCCACTTT. V and J are TRBV28 and TRBJ1-6; 9 bases are a match to TRBD1. The V segment lost 7 bases and the J segment 8 bases; nucleotides outside the gene matches: 6. This CDR3 contains 14 residues. The V gene's germline CDR1 is MDHEN and CDR2 SYDVKM.

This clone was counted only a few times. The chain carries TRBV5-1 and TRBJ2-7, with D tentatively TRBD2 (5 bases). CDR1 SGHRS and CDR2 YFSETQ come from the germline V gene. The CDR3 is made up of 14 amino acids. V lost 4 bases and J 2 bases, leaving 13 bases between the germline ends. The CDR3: CASSPRSGTYEQYF. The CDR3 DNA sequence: TGCGCCAGCAGCCCTCGGTCGGGGACCTACGAGCAGTACTTC.

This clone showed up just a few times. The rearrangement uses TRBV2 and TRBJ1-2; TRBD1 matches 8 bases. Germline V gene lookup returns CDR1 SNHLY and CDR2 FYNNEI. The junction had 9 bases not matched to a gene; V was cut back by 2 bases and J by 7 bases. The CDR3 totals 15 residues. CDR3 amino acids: CASSETARGHGGYTF. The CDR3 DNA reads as TGTGCCAGCAGTGAAACGGCCAGGGGGCATGGTGGCTACACCTTC.

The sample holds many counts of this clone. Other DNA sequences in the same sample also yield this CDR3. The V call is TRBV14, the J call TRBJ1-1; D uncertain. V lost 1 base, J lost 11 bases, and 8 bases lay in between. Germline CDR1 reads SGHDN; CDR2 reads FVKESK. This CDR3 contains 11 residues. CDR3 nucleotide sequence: TGTGCCAGCAGCCAAGGCCTTGGGGCTTTCTTT. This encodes CASSQGLGAFF. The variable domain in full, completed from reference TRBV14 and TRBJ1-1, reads EAGVTQFPSHSVIEKGQTVTLRCDPISGHDNLYWYRRVMGKEIKFLLHFVKESKQDESGMPNNRFLAERTGGTYSTLKVQPAELEDSGVYFCASSQGLGAFFGQGTRLTVV.

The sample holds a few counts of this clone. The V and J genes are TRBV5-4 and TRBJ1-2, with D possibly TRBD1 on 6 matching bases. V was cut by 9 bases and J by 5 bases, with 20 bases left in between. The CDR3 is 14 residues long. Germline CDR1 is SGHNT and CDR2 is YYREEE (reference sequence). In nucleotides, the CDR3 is TGTGCCACTAAGATACAGGGTCGAGTGTATGGCTACACCTTC. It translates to CATKIQGRVYGYTF.

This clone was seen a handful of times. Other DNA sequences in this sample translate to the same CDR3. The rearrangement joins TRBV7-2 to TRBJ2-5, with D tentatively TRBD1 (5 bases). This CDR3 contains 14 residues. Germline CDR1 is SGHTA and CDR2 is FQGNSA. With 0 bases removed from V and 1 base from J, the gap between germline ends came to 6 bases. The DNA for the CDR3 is TGTGCCAGCAGCTTAGCTGGGGCCCAAGAGACCCAGTACTTC. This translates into CASSLAGAQETQYF.

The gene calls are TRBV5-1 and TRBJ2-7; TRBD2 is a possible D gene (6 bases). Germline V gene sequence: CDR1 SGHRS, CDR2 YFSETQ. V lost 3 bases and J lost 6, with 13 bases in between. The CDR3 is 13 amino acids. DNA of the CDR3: TGCGCCAGCAGCTCGACTAGTTCGGGCGAGCAGTACTTC. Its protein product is CASSSTSSGEQYF.

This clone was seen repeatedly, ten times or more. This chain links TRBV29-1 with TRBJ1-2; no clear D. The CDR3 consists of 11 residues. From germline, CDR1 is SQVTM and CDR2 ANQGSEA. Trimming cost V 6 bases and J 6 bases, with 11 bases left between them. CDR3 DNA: TGCAGCGTCGGGCAGTCACATGGCTACACCTTC. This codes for CSVGQSHGYTF. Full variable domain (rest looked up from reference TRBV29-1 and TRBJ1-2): SAVISQKPSRDICQRGTSLTIQCQVDSQVTMMFWYRQQPGQSLTLIATANQGSEATYESGFVIDKFPISRPNLTFSTLTVSNMSPEDSSIYLCSVGQSHGYTFGSGTRLTVV.

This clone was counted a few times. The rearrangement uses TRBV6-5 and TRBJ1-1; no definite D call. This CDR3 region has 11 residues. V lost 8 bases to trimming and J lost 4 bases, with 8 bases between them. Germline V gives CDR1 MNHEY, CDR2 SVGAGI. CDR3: CASGLGTEAFF. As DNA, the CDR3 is TGTGCCAGCGGCCTCGGCACTGAAGCTTTCTTT.

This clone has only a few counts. For the CDR3, the DNA is TGCGCCAGCAGACGTGGACAGTTTAACTCTGGGGCCAACGTCCTGACTTTC. Translated, it gives CASRRGQFNSGANVLTF. The chain joins TRBV10-2 to TRBJ2-6; D perhaps matches TRBD1 (6 bases). The CDR3 consists of 17 residues. The V gene lost 6 bases and the J gene lost 0 bases, with 15 bases spanning the gap. Germline CDR1 WSHSY, CDR2 SAAADI.

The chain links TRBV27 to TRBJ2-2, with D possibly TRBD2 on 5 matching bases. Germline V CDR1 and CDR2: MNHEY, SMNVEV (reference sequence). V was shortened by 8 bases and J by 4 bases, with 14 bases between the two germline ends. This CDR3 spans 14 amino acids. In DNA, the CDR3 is TGTGCCAGCTCGTCAGCGGCGGGCACCGGGGAGCTGTTTTTT. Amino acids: CASSSAAGTGELFF.

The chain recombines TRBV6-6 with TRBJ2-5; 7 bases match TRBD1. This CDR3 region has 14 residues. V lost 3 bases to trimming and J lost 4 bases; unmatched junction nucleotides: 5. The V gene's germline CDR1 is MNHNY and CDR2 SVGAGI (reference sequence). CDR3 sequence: CASSYGRGRETQYF. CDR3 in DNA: TGTGCCAGCAGTTATGGAAGGGGGCGAGAGACCCAGTACTTC.

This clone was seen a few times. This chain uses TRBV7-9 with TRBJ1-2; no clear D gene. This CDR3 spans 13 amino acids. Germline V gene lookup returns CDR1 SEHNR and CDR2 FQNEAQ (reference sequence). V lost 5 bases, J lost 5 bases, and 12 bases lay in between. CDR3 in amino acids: CASSTRDFYGYTF. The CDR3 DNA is TGTGCCAGCAGCACCCGGGATTTTTATGGCTACACCTTC. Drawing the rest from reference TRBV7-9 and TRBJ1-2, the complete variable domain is DTGVSQNPRHKITKRGQNVTFRCDPISEHNRLYWYRQTLGQGPEFLTYFQNEAQLEKSRLLSDRFSAERPKGSFSTLEIQRTEQGDSAMYLCASSTRDFYGYTFGSGTRLTVV.

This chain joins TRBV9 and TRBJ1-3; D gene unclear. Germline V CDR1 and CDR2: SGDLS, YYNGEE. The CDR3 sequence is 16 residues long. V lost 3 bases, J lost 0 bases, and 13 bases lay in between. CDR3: CASSAGYLISGNTIYF. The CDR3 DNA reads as TGTGCCAGCAGCGCCGGTTATCTGATCTCTGGAAACACCATATATTTT. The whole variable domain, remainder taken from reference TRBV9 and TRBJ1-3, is DSGVTQTPKHLITATGQRVTLRCSPRSGDLSVYWYQQSLDQGLQFLIQYYNGEERAKGNILERFSAQQFPDLHSELNLSSLELGDSALYFCASSAGYLISGNTIYFGEGSWLTVV.

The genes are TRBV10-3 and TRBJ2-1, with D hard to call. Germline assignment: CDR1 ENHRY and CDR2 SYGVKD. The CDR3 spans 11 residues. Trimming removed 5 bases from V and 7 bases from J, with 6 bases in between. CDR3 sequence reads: CAISSRNEQFF. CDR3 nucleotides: TGTGCCATCAGTTCTAGGAATGAGCAGTTCTTC.